A single sample is the source of the 10 T cell receptor beta chains below, sequenced in a study of early T cells in non-severe SARS-CoV-2 infection. TCRdb processed the 5' RACE reads anew with MiXCR; each CDR3 protein has one entry. Of 35,000 to 45,000 distinct CDR3 sequences in the sample, roughly 9.7% were seen once. The sample consisted of whole blood. The receptors here all came from an adult who was a healthcare worker with PCR-confirmed SARS-CoV-2 infection or an uninfected control (not recorded which).

This clonotype was seen ten or more times. The rearrangement links TRBV12-5 to TRBJ2-5; 8 positions match TRBD2. Trimming removed 5 bases from V and 5 bases from J; junction bases left unmatched: 7. The CDR3 totals 14 residues. Germline CDR1 reads LGHNT; CDR2 reads FRNRAP. The CDR3 here is CASGPPGGLETQYF. CDR3 DNA: TGTGCTAGTGGTCCGCCGGGGGGGTTGGAGACCCAGTACTTC.

This clonotype was detected many times. V usage is TRBV7-9 and J usage is TRBJ2-3; TRBD2 matches at 10 bases. This CDR3 comprises 18 residues. The germline V gene encodes CDR1 SEHNR and CDR2 FQNEAQ (reference sequence). With V trimmed by 5 bases and J by 0 bases, 11 bases remained unmatched. The CDR3 reads CASSPGRGLAESTDTQYF. CDR3 sequence (DNA): TGTGCCAGCAGCCCCGGTCGAGGACTAGCGGAGAGCACAGATACGCAGTATTTT.

This clonotype was observed many times. The V and J genes are TRBV6-1 and TRBJ2-2; D not resolved. Germline V gene lookup returns CDR1 MNHNS and CDR2 SASEGT. This CDR3 contains 13 residues. Trimming removed 5 bases at V and 2 bases at J, with 6 bases between. CDR3 sequence (DNA): TGTGCCAGCAGTCCTATTAACACCGGGGAGCTGTTTTTT. This encodes CASSPINTGELFF.

This clonotype was detected many times. The chain joins TRBV4-2 to TRBJ2-7, with D possibly matching TRBD2 (5 bases). V was trimmed by 1 base and J by 1 base, leaving 11 bases between them. CDR3 size: 15 residues. CDR1 LGHNA and CDR2 YNFKEQ come from the germline V gene. The CDR3 sequence: CASSQGDEGSYEQYF. CDR3 bases: TGTGCCAGCAGCCAAGGTGACGAGGGTTCCTACGAGCAGTACTTC.

Many counts were recorded for this clonotype. The gene calls are TRBV6-2 or TRBV6-3 and TRBJ1-5; D not resolved. The germline V gene encodes CDR1 MNHEY and CDR2 SVGEGT. The CDR3 sequence is 13 residues long. V was clipped by 2 bases and J by 2 bases, with 4 bases between them. CDR3 sequence (DNA): TGTGCCAGCAGTTACGGTGGCAATCAGCCCCAGCATTTT. This sequence encodes CASSYGGNQPQHF.

This clonotype was detected many times. The chain joins TRBV20-1 to TRBJ2-5, with 10 bases lining up with TRBD2. The CDR3 totals 16 residues. The V segment lost 0 bases and the J segment 4 bases; nucleotides outside the gene matches: 8. Per germline, CDR1 DFQATT and CDR2 SNEGSKA (reference sequence). The CDR3 sequence is CSAREGSGGAVETQYF. CDR3 in DNA: TGCAGTGCTAGAGAGGGGAGCGGGGGGGCCGTAGAGACCCAGTACTTC.

In this sample, this clonotype turned up many times. The rearrangement uses TRBV5-1 and TRBJ1-1, with 10 bases aligning to TRBD1. Germline CDR1 is SGHRS and CDR2 is YFSETQ. With V trimmed by 4 bases and J by 4 bases, 4 bases remained unmatched. The CDR3 is made up of 14 amino acids. The CDR3 region is CASSRRQGATEAFF. The CDR3 bases are TGCGCCAGCAGCCGTAGACAGGGGGCCACTGAAGCTTTCTTT. Together with reference TRBV5-1 and TRBJ1-1, the CDR3 gives the full variable domain: KAGVTQTPRYLIKTRGQQVTLSCSPISGHRSVSWYQQTPGQGLQFLFEYFSETQRNKGNFPGRFSGRQFSNSRSEMNVSTLELGDSALYLCASSRRQGATEAFFGQGTRLTVV.

This clonotype appeared many times. The J gene is TRBJ1-6, the V gene TRBV7-8; D perhaps matches TRBD1 (5 bases). There are 17 residues in the CDR3. The germline V gene encodes CDR1 SGHVS and CDR2 FQNEAQ. V lost 4 bases and J lost 2, with 15 bases in between. CDR3 sequence (DNA): TGTGCCAGCAGCTACCGGGACCCACAGGCCTATAATTCACCCCTCCACTTT. This translates into CASSYRDPQAYNSPLHF.

This clonotype was observed at least ten times. The V and J genes are TRBV4-3 and TRBJ1-1; D gene ambiguous. This CDR3 has 14 amino acids. Germline V gene data show CDR1 as LGHNA and CDR2 as YSLEER. V gave up 2 bases and J gave up 5 bases, with 12 bases separating them. The CDR3 region is CASSQQVRATEAFF. CDR3 nucleotides: TGCGCCAGCAGCCAACAGGTTCGGGCGACTGAAGCTTTCTTT.

This clonotype was counted many times. V and J are TRBV11-2 and TRBJ2-1; D possibly corresponds to TRBD1 (5 bases). Looked up from germline, CDR1 is SGHAT and CDR2 is FQNNGV. V lost 6 bases to trimming and J lost 5 bases, with 14 bases between them. The CDR3 runs 14 residues. CDR3 residues: CASRDTKGNNEQFF. CDR3 coding DNA: TGTGCCAGCAGGGATACCAAGGGGAACAATGAGCAGTTCTTC.